The TCR beta chain under discussion was sequenced for a study of T cells after somatic rescue of genetic block. With V trimmed by 7 bases and J by 7 bases, 12 bases remained unmatched. Germline CDR1 and CDR2: GTSNPN and SVGIG (reference sequence). The CDR3 is made up of 13 amino acids. The method was immunoSEQ multiplex PCR; TCRdb's version includes in-frame clones alone and lacks a portion of them. The table shows roughly 51,000 clones, with about 96% occurring only once. This clonotype originated in a child younger than two. This chain connects TRBV30 to TRBJ1-2, with 7 bases matching TRBD1. Material for sequencing was peripheral blood mononuclear cells (PBMCs). CDR3 DNA: TGTGCCTCTCGGGGAGGGGGCAAGAGTGGCTACACCTTC. It translates to CASRGGGKSGYTF.